The T cell receptor (beta chain) described here comes from a study of T cell responses to AZD1222 COVID-19 vaccine. Some clones are missing from TCRdb's copy, which holds only in-frame ones; the method was immunoSEQ multiplex PCR. The repertoire includes approximately 98,000 clones, approximately 89% of them detected once, and roughly 3.2% sits in the top ten. Concerning this clone: What it binds is not known.

CDR1 PRHDT and CDR2 FYEKMQ come from the germline V gene (reference sequence). The CDR3 is 16 residues long. V lost 5 bases to trimming and J lost 8 bases, with 21 bases between them. General observations from the study: Clonal diversity was possibly underestimated, and the donors were mostly white British, with more females. Two doses of AZD1222 preceded a rise in Spike-specific TCR breadth and depth. Mapped onto spike, vaccine-associated CD4 TCRs spanned it and were dominant at 160-218 and 743-854.

Here the sequenced sample was peripheral blood, taken on day 0 of MenACWY control vaccination. The V gene is TRBV13, the J gene TRBJ1-4; a possible D gene is TRBD1 (6 bases). The sequence was obtained from an adult in good health. CDR3 nucleotides: TGTGCCAGCAGCACCAGAGTCGGTGGGGGCGACGAAAAACTGTTTTTT. Protein sequence: CASSTRVGGGDEKLFF.